This T cell receptor beta chain was documented in a study of PD-1 blockade in classical Hodgkin lymphoma. All the patients suffered relapse after autologous stem cell transplantation, and brentuximab vedotin exposure differed. TCRdb keeps only in-frame clones here, not all; method: immunoSEQ multiplex PCR. Of around 14,000 clones in the sample, around 84% were seen once. This material consisted of peripheral blood mononuclear cells (PBMCs), taken at baseline. The TCR comes from a human donor with classical Hodgkin lymphoma.

In nucleotides, the CDR3 is TGTGCCAGCAGCTGGGACAGGCAGCAGTTCTTC. It codes for CASSWDRQQFF. The rearrangement links TRBV13 to TRBJ2-1; 8 positions match TRBD1. Germline lookup yields CDR1 PRHDT and CDR2 FYEKMQ (reference sequence). The ends lost 4 bases at V and 11 bases at J; junction bases unmatched: 1. This CDR3 region has 11 residues.